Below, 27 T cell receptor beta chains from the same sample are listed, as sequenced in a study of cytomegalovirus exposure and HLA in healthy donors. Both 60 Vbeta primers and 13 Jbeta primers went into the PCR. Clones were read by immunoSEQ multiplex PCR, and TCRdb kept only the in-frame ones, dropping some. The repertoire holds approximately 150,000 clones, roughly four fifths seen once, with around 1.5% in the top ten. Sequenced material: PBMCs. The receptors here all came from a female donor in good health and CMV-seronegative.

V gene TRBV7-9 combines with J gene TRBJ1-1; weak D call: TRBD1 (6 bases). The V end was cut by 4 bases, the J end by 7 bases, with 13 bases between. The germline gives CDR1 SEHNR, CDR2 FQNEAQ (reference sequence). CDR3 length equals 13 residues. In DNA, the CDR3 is TGTGCCAGCAGCTCCGCCAGGGGTAATGAAGCTTTCTTT. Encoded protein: CASSSARGNEAFF.

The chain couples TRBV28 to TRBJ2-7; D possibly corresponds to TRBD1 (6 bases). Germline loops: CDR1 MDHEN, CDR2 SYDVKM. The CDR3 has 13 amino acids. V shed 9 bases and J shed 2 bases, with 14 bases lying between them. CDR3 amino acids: CASVRDTAYEQYF. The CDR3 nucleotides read TGTGCCAGTGTCCGGGACACTGCCTACGAGCAGTACTTC.

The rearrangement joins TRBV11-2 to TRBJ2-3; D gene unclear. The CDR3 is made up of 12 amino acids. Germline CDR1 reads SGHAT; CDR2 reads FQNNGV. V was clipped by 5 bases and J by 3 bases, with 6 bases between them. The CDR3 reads CASSPGTDTQYF. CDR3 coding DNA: TGTGCCAGCAGCCCCGGGACAGATACGCAGTATTTT.

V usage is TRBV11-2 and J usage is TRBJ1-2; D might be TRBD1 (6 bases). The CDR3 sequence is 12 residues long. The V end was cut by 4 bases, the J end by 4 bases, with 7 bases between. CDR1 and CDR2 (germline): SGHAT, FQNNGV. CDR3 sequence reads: CASSSRGYGYTF. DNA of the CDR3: TGTGCCAGCAGCTCCAGGGGCTATGGCTACACCTTC.

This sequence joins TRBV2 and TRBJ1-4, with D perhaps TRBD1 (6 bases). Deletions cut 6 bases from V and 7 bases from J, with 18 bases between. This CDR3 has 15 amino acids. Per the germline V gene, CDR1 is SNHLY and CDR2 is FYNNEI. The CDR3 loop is CASRRPTGPGEKLFF. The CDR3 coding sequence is TGTGCCAGCAGGCGTCCGACAGGCCCCGGTGAAAAACTGTTTTTT.

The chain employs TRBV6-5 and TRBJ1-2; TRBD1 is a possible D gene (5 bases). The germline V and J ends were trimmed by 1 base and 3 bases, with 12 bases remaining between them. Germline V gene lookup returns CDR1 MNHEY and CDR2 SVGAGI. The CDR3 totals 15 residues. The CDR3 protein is CASSYFRVEDYGYTF. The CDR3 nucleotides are TGTGCCAGCAGTTACTTCAGGGTAGAGGACTATGGCTACACCTTC.

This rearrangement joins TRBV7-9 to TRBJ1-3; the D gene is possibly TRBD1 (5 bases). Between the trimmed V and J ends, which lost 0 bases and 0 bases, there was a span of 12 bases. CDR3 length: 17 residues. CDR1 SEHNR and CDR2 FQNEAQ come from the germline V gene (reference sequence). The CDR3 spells CASSLAGAGLSGNTIYF. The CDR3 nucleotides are TGTGCCAGCAGCTTAGCTGGGGCAGGCCTCTCTGGAAACACCATATATTTT. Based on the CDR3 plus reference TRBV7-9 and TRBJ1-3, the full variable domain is DTGVSQNPRHKITKRGQNVTFRCDPISEHNRLYWYRQTLGQGPEFLTYFQNEAQLEKSRLLSDRFSAERPKGSFSTLEIQRTEQGDSAMYLCASSLAGAGLSGNTIYFGEGSWLTVV.

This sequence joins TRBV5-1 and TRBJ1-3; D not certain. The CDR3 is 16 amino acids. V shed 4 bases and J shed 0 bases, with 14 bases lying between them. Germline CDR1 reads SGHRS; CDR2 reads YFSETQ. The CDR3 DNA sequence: TGCGCCAGCAGCCCCGCGAGCCGGAGCTCTGGAAACACCATATATTTT. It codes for CASSPASRSSGNTIYF.

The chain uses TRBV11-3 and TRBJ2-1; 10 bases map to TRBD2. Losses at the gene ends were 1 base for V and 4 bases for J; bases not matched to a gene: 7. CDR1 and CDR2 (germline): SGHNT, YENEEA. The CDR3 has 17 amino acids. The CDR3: CASSLGLAGVRYNEQFF. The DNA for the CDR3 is TGTGCCAGCAGCTTAGGCCTAGCGGGAGTTAGGTACAATGAGCAGTTCTTC.

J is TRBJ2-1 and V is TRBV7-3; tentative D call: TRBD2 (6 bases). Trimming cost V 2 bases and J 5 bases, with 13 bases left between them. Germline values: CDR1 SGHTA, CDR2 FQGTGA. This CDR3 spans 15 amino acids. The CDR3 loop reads CASSLSGRSNNEQFF. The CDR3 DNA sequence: TGTGCCAGCAGCTTATCCGGGAGAAGCAACAATGAGCAGTTCTTC.

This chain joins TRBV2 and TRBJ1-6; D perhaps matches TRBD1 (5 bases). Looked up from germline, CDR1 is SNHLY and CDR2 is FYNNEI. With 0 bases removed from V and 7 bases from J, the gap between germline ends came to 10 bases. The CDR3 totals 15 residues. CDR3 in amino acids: CASSEARGTNSPLHF. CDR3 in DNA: TGTGCCAGCAGTGAAGCGCGGGGGACCAATTCACCCCTCCACTTT.

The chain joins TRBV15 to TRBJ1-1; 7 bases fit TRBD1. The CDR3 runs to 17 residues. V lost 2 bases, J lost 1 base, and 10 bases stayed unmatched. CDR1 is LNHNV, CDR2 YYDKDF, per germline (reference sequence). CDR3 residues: CATSRRSSQGPNTEAFF. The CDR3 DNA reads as TGTGCCACCAGCAGACGCTCCTCACAGGGGCCGAACACTGAAGCTTTCTTT.

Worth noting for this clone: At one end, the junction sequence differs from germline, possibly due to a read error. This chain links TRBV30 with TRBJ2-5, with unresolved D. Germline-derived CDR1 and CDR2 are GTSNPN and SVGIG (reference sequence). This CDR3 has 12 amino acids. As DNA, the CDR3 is TGTGCCTGGAGTTTGGGTAAAGAGGCCCAGTACTTC. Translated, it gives CAWSLGKEAQYF.

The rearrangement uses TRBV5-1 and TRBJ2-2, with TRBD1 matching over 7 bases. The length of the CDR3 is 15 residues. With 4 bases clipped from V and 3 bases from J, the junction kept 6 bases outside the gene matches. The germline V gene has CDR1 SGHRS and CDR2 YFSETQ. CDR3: CASSPGQVYTGELFF. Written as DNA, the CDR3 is TGCGCCAGCAGCCCAGGACAGGTGTACACCGGGGAGCTGTTTTTT.

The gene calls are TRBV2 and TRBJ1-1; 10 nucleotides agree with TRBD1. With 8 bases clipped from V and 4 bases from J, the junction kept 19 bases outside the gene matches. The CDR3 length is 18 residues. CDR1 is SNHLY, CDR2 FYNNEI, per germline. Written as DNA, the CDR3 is TGTGCCAGCCGCAGGACAGGGGGGGGAATTGCGGCCTTCACTGAAGCTTTCTTT. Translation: CASRRTGGGIAAFTEAFF. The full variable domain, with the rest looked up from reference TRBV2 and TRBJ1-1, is EPEVTQTPSHQVTQMGQEVILRCVPISNHLYFYWYRQILGQKVEFLVSFYNNEISEKSEIFDDQFSVERPDGSNFTLKIRSTKLEDSAMYFCASRRTGGGIAAFTEAFFGQGTRLTVV.

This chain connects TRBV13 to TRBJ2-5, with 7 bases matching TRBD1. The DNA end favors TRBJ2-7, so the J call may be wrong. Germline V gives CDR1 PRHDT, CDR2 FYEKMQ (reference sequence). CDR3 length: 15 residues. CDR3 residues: CASSPRQGPIGEQYF. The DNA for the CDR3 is TGTGCCAGCAGCCCCCGACAGGGCCCCATCGGCGAGCAGTACTTC.

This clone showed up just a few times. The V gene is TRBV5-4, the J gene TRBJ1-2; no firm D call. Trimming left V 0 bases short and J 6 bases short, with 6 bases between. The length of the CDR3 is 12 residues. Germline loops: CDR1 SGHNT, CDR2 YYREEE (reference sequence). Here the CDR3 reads CASSLGLDGYTF. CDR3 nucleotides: TGTGCCAGCAGCTTGGGACTCGATGGCTACACCTTC. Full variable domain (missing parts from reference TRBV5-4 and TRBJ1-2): ETGVTQSPTHLIKTRGQQVTLRCSSQSGHNTVSWYQQALGQGPQFIFQYYREEENGRGNFPPRFSGLQFPNYSSELNVNALELDDSALYLCASSLGLDGYTFGSGTRLTVV.

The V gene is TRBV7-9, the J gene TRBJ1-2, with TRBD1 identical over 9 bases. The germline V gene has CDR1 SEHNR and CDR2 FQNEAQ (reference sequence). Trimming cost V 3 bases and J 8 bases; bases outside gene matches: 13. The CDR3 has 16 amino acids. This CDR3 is CASSFPGQGRMQGYTF. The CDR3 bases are TGTGCCAGCAGCTTCCCTGGACAGGGGAGGATGCAAGGCTACACCTTC.

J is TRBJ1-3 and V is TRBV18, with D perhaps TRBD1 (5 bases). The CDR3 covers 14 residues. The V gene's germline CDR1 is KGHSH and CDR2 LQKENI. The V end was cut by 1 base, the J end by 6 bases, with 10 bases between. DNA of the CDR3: TGTGCCAGCTCACCACGAGACGGACAAAACACCATATATTTT. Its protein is CASSPRDGQNTIYF. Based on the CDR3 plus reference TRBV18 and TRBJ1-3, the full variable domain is NAGVMQNPRHLVRRRGQEARLRCSPMKGHSHVYWYRQLPEEGLKFMVYLQKENIIDESGMPKERFSAEFPKEGPSILRIQQVVRGDSAAYFCASSPRDGQNTIYFGEGSWLTVV.

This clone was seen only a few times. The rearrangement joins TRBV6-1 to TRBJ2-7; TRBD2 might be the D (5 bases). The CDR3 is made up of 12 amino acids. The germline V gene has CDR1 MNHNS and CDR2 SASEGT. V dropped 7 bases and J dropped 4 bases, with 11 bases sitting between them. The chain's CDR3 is CASTGGQYEQYF. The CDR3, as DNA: TGTGCCAGCACGGGCGGGCAATACGAGCAGTACTTC.

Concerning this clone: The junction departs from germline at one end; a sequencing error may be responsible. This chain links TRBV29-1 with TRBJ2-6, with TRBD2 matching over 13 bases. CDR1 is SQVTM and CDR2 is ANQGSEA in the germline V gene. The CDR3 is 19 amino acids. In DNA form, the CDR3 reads TGCAGCGTGATGGGACCCGGGACTAGCGGGGTCTCTAGGGCCAACGTCCTGACTTTC. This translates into CSVMGPGTSGVSRANVLTF.

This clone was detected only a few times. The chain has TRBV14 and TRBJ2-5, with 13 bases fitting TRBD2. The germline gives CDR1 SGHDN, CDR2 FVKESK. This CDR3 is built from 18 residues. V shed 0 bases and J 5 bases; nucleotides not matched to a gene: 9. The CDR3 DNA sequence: TGTGCCAGCAGCCAAGAGACTAGCGGGGGGCCCATCGGGGAGACCCAGTACTTC. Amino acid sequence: CASSQETSGGPIGETQYF.

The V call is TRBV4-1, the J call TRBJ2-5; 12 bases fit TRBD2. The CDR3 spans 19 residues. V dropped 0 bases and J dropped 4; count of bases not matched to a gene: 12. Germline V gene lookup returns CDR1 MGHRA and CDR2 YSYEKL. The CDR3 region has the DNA TGCGCCAGCAGCCAAGATGTCTTAGTGGCTAGCGGGGGGGCAGAGACCCAGTACTTC. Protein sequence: CASSQDVLVASGGAETQYF.

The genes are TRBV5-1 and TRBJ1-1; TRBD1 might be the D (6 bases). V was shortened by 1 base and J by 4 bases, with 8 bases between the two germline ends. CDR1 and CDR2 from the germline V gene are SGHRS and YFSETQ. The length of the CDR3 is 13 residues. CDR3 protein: CASSLKGGTEAFF. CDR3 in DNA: TGCGCCAGCAGCTTGAAAGGGGGCACTGAAGCTTTCTTT.

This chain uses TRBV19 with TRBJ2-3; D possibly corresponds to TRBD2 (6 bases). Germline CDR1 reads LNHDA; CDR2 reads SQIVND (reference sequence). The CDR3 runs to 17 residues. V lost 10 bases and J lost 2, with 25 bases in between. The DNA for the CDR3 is TGTGCCAAATGGGGGGTAGCTGCGCCCTCCTCCACAGATACGCAGTATTTT. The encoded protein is CAKWGVAAPSSTDTQYF.

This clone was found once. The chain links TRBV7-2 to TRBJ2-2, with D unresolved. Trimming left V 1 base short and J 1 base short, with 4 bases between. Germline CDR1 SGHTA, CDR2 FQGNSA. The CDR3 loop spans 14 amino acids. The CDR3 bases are TGTGCCAGCAGCTTAGGAGGGAACACCGGGGAGCTGTTTTTT. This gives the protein CASSLGGNTGELFF. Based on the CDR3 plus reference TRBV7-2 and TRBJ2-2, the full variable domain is GAGVSQSPSNKVTEKGKDVELRCDPISGHTALYWYRQSLGQGLEFLIYFQGNSAPDKSGLPSDRFSAERTGGSVSTLTIQRTQQEDSAVYLCASSLGGNTGELFFGEGSRLTVL.

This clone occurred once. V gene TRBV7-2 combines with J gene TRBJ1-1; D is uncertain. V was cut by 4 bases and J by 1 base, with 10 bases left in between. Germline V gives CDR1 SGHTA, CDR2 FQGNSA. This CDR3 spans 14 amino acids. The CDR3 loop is CASSSSVWNTEAFF. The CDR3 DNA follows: TGTGCCAGCAGCTCCTCTGTGTGGAACACTGAAGCTTTCTTT.